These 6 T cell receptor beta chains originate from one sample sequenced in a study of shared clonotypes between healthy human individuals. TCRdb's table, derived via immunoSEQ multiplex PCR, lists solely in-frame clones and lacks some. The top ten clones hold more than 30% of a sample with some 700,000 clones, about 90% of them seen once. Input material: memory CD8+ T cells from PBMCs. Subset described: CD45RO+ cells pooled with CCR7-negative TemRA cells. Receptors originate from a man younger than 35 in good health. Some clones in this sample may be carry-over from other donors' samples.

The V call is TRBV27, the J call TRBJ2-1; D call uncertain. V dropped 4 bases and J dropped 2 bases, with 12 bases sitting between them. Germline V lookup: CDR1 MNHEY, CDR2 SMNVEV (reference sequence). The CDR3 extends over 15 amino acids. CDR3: CASSSRGGPYNEQFF. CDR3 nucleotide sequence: TGTGCCAGCAGTTCTAGAGGTGGCCCCTACAATGAGCAGTTCTTC.

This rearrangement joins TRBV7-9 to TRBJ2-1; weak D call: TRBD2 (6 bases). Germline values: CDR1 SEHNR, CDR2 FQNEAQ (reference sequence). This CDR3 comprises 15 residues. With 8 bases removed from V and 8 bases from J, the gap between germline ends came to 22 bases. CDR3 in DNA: TGTGCCAGCGAGTCCGGGTGGGGGAGGTTGGATGAGCAGTTCTTC. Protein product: CASESGWGRLDEQFF.

Here the CDR3 reads CASSHGLAGGGSSYEQYF. In DNA, the CDR3 is TGTGCCAGCAGCCATGGACTAGCGGGAGGAGGGAGCTCCTACGAGCAGTACTTC. V is TRBV14 and J is TRBJ2-7, with 14 positions matching TRBD2. V was pared by 3 bases and J by 0 bases, with 7 bases of the junction left unmatched. Germline V gene sequence: CDR1 SGHDN, CDR2 FVKESK. CDR3 length: 18 amino acids. Looking up the rest from reference TRBV14 and TRBJ2-7 gives the full variable domain: EAGVTQFPSHSVIEKGQTVTLRCDPISGHDNLYWYRRVMGKEIKFLLHFVKESKQDESGMPNNRFLAERTGGTYSTLKVQPAELEDSGVYFCASSHGLAGGGSSYEQYFGPGTRLTVT.

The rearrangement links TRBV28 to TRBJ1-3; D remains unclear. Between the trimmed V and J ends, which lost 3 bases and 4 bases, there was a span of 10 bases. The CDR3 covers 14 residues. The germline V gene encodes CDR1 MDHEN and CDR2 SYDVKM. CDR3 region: CASSFGSAGNTIYF. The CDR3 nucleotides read TGTGCCAGCAGTTTCGGCAGTGCCGGAAACACCATATATTTT.

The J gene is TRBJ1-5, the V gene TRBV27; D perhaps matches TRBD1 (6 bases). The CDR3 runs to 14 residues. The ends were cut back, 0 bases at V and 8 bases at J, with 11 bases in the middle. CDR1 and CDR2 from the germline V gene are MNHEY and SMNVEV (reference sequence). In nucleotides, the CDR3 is TGTGCCAGCAGTTTATCGGGGGCCCCTGAGCCCCAGCATTTT. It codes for CASSLSGAPEPQHF.

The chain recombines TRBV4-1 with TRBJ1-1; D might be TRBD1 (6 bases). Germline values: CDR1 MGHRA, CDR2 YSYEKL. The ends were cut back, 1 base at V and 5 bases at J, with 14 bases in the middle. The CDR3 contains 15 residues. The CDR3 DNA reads TGCGCCAGCAGCCAAGTGGCCGGGGGCAAGACTGAAGCTTTCTTT. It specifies CASSQVAGGKTEAFF.